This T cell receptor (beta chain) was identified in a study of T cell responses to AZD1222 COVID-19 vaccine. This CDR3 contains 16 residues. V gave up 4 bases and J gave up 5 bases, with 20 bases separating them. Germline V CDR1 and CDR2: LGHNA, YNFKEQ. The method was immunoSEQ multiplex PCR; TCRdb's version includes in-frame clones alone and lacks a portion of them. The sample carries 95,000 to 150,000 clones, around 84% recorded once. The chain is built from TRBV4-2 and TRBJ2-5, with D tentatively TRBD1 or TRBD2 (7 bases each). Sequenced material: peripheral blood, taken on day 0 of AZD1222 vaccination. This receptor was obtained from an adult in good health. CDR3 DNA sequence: TGTGCCAGCAGCCGAGGACAGGCGGGGGTCCAGGAGACCCAGTACTTC. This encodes CASSRGQAGVQETQYF.